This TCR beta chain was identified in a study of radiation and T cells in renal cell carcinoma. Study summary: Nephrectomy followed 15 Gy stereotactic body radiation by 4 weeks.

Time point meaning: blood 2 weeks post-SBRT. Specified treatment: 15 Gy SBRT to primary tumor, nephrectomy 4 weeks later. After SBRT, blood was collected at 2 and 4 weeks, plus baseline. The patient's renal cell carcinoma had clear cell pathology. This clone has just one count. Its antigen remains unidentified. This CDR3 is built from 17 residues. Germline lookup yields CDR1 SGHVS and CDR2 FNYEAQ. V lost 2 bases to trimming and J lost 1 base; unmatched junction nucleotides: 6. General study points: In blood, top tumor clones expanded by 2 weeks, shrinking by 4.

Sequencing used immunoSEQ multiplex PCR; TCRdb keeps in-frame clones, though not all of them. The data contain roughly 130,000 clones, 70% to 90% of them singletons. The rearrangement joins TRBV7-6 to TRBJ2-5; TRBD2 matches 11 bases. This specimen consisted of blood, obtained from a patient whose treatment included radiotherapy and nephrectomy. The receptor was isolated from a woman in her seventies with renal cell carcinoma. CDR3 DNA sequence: TGTGCCAGCAGCTTATTTTCTAGCGGGGGGAGCCAAGAGACCCAGTACTTC. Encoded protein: CASSLFSSGGSQETQYF.